This entry concerns a single TCR beta chain. Its antigen target is currently unknown. No base qualities exist here, and no much larger clone lies one base off it. The lymph node samples were taken from the axillary draining lymph nodes of breast cancer patients. The reads were generated on an Illumina HiSeq 2000. Multiplex PCR amplification was used to generate the TCR beta chain libraries. High-throughput sequencing was used to analyze the amplified TCR beta chain products. TCRdb reprocessed the public reads (quality trimming at Q25 with fastp, clone calling with MiXCR) and kept in-frame beta chains. Rows with a matching CDR3 protein are joined into one entry that keeps the most common DNA and genes. The sample has roughly 100,000 distinct CDR3 sequences on record, approximately 28% of them singletons. The ten largest make up 5.5% to 6% of the sample. This entry comes from a study of breast tumors, draining lymph nodes, adjacent tissues (dated by TCRdb to 2016 to 2017). About the study as a whole: TCR beta repertoires were compared across tumor, adjacent nontumor tissue and axillary lymph nodes obtained from breast cancer patients. The study aimed to assess the relationships and possible T-cell exchange between tumor, surrounding tissue and draining lymph node repertoires in human breast cancer.

The CDR3 sequence holds 14 residues, the cysteine and phenylalanine included. Kept here is only the CDR3 DNA, which spans 42 bases and is read in frame from base 1. Trimming removed 0 bases from V and 9 bases from J, leaving 9 bases between the germline ends. For CDR1 and CDR2, the germline V gene lists MRHNA and SNTAGT. What the study reported, not specific to this receptor: Tumor and nontumor tissue repertoires were significantly more similar in luminal-like than in basal-like breast cancer. The conclusion that tumor T cells originate in lymph nodes was presented as consistent with a hypothesis rather than as directly demonstrated. Tumor T-cell repertoires showed less diversity than lymph node repertoires and more diversity than nontumor tissue repertoires, and tumor T-cell repertoires showed preferential V and J gene usage. A scenario in which most tumor T cells derive from the lymph node and then expand within tumor tissue was judged to be consistent with the data.

Specimen: axillary lymph node tissue. The sequence came from a female donor with breast cancer. Some clones in this sample may be carry-over from other donors' samples. The rearrangement combines TRBV6-4 with TRBJ1-6; the D region possibly corresponds to TRBD1 (6 bases align). The base sequence is TGTGCCAGCAGTGACTCGGACAGAGCTTCACCCCTCCACTTT. This yields the protein CASSDSDRASPLHF.